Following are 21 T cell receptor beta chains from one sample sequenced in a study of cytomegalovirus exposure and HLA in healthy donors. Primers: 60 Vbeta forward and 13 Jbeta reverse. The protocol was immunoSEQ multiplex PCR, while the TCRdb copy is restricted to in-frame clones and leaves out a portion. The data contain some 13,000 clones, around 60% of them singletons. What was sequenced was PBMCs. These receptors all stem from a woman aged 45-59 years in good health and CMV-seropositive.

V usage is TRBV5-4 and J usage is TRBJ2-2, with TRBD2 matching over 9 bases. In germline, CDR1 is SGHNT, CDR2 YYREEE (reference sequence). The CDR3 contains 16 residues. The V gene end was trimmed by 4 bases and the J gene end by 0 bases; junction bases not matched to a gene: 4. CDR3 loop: CASSRSGRSNTGELFF. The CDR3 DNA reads TGTGCCAGCAGCCGAAGCGGGAGGTCGAACACCGGGGAGCTGTTTTTT.

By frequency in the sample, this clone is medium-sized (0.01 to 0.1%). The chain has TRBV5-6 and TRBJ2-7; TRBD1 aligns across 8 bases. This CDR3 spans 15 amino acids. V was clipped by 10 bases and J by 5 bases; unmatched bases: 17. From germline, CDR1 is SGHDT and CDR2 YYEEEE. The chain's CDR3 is CAWRSWTGRTDEQYF. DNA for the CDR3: TGTGCCTGGCGAAGTTGGACAGGGAGGACCGACGAGCAGTACTTC.

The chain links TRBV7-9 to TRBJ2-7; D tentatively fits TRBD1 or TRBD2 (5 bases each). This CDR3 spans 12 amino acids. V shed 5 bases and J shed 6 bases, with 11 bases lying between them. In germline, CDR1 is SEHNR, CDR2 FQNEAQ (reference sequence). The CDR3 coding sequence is TGTGCCAGCAGCCTAGAGGGGTCCGAGCAGTACTTC. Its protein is CASSLEGSEQYF.

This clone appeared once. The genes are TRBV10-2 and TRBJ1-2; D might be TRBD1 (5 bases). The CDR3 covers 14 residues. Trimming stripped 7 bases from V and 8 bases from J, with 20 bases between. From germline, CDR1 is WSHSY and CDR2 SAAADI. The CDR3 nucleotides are TGCGCCAGCATCCTTCCGGGGACTATGGGGGGCTACACCTTC. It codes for CASILPGTMGGYTF.

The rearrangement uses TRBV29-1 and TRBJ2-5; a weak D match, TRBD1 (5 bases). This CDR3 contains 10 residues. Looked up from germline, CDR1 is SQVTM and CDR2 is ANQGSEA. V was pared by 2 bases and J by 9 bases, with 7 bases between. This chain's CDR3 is CSVEKGAQYF. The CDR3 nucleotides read TGCAGCGTTGAAAAAGGGGCCCAGTACTTC.

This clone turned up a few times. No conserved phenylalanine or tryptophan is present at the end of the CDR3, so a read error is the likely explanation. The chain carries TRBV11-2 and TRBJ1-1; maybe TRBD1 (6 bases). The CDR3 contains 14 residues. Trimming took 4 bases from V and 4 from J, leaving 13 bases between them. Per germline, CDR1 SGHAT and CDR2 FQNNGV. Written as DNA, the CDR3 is TGTGCCAGCAGCTCCTTGACAGGCACCACTGAAGCTTTCGTT. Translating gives CASSSLTGTTEAFV.

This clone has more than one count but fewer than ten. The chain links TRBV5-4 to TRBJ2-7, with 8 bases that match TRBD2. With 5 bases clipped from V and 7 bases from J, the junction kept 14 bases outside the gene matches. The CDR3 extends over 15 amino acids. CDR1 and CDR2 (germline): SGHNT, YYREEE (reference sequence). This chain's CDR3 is CASRPLEAGAWEQYF. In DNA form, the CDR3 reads TGTGCCAGCAGGCCCCTTGAAGCGGGGGCTTGGGAGCAGTACTTC.

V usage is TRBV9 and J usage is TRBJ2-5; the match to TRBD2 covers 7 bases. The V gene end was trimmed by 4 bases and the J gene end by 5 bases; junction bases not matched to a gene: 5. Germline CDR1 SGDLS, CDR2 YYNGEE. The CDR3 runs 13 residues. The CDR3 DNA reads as TGTGCCAGCAGCCCACGGACTAGGGAGACCCAGTACTTC. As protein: CASSPRTRETQYF.

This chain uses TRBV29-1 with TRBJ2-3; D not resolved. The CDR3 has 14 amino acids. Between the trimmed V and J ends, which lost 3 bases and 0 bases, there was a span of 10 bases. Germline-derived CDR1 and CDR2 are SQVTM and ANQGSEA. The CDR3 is CSVEGLTSTDTQYF. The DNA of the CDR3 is TGCAGCGTTGAGGGCCTCACTAGCACAGATACGCAGTATTTT.

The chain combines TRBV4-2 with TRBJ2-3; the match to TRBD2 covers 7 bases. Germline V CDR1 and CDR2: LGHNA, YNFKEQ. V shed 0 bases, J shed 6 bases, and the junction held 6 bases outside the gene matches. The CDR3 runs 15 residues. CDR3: CASSQDREESDTQYF. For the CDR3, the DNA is TGTGCCAGCAGCCAAGATCGGGAGGAGTCCGATACGCAGTATTTT.

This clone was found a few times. The CDR3 DNA is TGTGCCAGCACCCCCCCGGGCTACACCTTC. Protein: CASTPPGYTF. The V call is TRBV6-1, the J call TRBJ1-2; no clear D gene. Germline V CDR1 and CDR2: MNHNS, SASEGT. The length of the CDR3 is 10 residues. With 7 bases removed from V and 8 bases from J, the gap between germline ends came to 8 bases.

In nucleotides, the CDR3 is TGTGCCAGCAGTTTTATCGGAGGGAATGAAAAACTGTTTTTT. Translation gives CASSFIGGNEKLFF. The chain uses TRBV28 and TRBJ1-4; D gene ambiguous. Germline V gene sequence: CDR1 MDHEN, CDR2 SYDVKM. Trimming took off 3 bases at V and 5 bases at J, with 10 bases between the two ends. This CDR3 has 14 amino acids.

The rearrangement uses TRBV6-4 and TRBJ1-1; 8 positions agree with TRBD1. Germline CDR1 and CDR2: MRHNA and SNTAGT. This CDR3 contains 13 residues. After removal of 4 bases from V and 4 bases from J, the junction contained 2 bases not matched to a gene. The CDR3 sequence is CASSVDRGTEAFF. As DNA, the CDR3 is TGTGCCAGCAGTGTCGACAGGGGCACTGAAGCTTTCTTT.

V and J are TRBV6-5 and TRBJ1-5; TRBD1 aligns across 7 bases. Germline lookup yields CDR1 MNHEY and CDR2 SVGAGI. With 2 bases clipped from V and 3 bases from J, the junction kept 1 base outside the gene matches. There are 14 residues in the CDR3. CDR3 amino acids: CASSYTGVNQPQHF. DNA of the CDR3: TGTGCCAGCAGTTACACAGGGGTCAATCAGCCCCAGCATTTT.

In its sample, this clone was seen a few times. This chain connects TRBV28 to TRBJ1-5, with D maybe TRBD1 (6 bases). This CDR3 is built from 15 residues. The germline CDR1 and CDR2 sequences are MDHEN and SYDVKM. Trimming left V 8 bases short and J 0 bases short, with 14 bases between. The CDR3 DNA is TGTGCCAGCGGGACCGTAGGGGGTAGCAATCAGCCCCAGCATTTT. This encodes CASGTVGGSNQPQHF.

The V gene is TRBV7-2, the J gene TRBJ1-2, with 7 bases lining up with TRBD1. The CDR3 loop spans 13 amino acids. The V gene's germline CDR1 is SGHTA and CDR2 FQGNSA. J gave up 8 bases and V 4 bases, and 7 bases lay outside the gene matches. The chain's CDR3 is CASSSDRRVGYTF. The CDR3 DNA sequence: TGTGCCAGCAGCTCGGACAGGAGGGTCGGCTACACCTTC. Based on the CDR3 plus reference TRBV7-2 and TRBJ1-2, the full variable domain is GAGVSQSPSNKVTEKGKDVELRCDPISGHTALYWYRQSLGQGLEFLIYFQGNSAPDKSGLPSDRFSAERTGGSVSTLTIQRTQQEDSAVYLCASSSDRRVGYTFGSGTRLTVV.

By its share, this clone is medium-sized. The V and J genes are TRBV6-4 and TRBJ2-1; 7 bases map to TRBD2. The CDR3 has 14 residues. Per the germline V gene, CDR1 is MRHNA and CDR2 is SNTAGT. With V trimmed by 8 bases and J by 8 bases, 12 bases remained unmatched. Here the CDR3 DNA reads TGTGCCAGCTCCAGCGGGGATGGTGGGGATGAGCAGTTCTTC. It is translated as CASSSGDGGDEQFF.

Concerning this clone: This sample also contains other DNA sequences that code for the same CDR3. The CDR3 loop is CAWSVREGTEAFF. The CDR3 bases are TGTGCCTGGAGTGTACGGGAGGGCACTGAAGCTTTCTTT. The rearrangement links TRBV30 to TRBJ1-1; D gene ambiguous. Germline V gives CDR1 GTSNPN, CDR2 SVGIG (reference sequence). The CDR3 totals 13 residues. V lost 0 bases to trimming and J lost 4 bases, with 9 bases between them. Full variable domain (outside the CDR3, taken from reference TRBV30 and TRBJ1-1): SQTIHQWPATLVQPVGSPLSLECTVEGTSNPNLYWYRQAAGRGLQLLFYSVGIGQISSEVPQNLSASRPQDRQFILSSKKLLLSDSGFYLCAWSVREGTEAFFGQGTRLTVV.

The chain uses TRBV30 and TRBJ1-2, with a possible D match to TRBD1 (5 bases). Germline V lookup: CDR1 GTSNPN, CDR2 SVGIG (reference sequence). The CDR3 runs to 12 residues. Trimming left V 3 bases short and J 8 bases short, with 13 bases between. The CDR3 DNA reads TGTGCCTGGAGAAAGGGGTTTTACGGCTACACCTTC. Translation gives CAWRKGFYGYTF.

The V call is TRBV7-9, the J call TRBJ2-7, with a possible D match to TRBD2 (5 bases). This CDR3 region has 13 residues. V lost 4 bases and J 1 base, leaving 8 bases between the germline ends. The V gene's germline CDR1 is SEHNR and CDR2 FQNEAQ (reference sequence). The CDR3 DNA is TGTGCCAGCAGCTCCGACTATTCCTACGAGCAGTACTTC. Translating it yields CASSSDYSYEQYF.

The CDR3 DNA follows: TGTGCCTGGAGTCCAGGAGGTGGCTACACCTTC. This codes for CAWSPGGGYTF. The rearrangement uses TRBV30 and TRBJ1-2; D is unclear. Germline V gene data show CDR1 as GTSNPN and CDR2 as SVGIG (reference sequence). This CDR3 has 11 residues. V was pared by 2 bases and J by 7 bases, with 8 bases between.